The source of this T cell receptor (beta chain) is a study of control samples from healthy donors and cancer patients. Sequencing was performed with immunoSEQ multiplex PCR; in TCRdb, only in-frame clones are kept and a portion is missing. The sample shows tens of thousands of clones, 90% to 95% of them seen only once. V lost 5 bases and J lost 0, with 10 bases in between. The CDR3 runs to 15 residues. The sequence derives from a woman aged 50 to 65 in good health. The sequencing sample was made of blood. The rearrangement links TRBV23-1 to TRBJ1-4; D perhaps matches TRBD1 (6 bases). TRBV23-1 is marked as an open reading frame, function uncertain. The CDR3, as DNA: TGCGCCAGCAGTTTACAGGGTGCAACTAATGAAAAACTGTTTTTT. Translating it yields CASSLQGATNEKLFF.